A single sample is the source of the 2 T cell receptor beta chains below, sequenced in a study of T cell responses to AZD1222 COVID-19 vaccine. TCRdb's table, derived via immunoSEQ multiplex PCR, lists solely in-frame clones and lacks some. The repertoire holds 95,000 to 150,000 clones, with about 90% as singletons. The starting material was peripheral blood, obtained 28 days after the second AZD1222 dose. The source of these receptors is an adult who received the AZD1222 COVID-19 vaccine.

The CDR3 sequence: CASTVLFTGELFF. The CDR3 region has the DNA TGTGCCTCTACCGTACTATTCACCGGGGAGCTGTTTTTT. This rearrangement joins TRBV11-1 to TRBJ2-2; D is unclear. This CDR3 has 13 amino acids. V was shortened by 11 bases and J by 4 bases, with 14 bases between the two germline ends. Per germline, CDR1 SGHAT and CDR2 FQDESV (reference sequence).

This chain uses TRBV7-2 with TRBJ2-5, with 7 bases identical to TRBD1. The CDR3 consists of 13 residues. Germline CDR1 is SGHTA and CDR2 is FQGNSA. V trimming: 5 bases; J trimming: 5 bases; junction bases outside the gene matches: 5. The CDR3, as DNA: TGTGCCAGCAGCAATGGACAGGCTGAGACCCAGTACTTC. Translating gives CASSNGQAETQYF.